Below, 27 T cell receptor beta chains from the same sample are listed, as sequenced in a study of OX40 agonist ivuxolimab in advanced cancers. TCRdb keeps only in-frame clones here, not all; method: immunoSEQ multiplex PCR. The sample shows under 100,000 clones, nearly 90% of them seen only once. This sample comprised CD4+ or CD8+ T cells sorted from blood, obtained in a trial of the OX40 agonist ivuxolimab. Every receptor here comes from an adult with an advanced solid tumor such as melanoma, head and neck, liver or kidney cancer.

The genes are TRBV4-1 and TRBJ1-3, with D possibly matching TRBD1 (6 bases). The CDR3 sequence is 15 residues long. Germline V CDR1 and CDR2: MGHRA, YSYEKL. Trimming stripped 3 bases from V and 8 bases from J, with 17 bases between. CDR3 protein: CASSHWTVGTDTIYF. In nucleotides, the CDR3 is TGCGCCAGCAGCCATTGGACAGTTGGGACGGACACCATATATTTT.

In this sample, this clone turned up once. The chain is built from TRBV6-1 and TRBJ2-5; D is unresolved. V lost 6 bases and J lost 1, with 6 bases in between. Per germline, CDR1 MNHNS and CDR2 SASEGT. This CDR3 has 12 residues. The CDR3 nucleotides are TGTGCCAGCAGACTGTTCCAAGAGACCCAGTACTTC. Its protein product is CASRLFQETQYF.

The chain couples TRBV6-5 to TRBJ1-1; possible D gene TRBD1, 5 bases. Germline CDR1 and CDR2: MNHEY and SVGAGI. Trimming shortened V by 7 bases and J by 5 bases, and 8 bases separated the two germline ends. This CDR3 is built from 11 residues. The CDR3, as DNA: TGTGCCAGCACGGGGGGGACTGAAGCTTTCTTT. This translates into CASTGGTEAFF.

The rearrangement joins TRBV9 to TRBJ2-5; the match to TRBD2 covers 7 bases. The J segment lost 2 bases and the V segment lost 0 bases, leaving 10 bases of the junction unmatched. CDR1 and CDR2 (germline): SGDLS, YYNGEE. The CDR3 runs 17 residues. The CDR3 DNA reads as TGTGCCAGCAGCGTAGCCATGGGTACGGGGGGTCAAGAGACCCAGTACTTC. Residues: CASSVAMGTGGQETQYF.

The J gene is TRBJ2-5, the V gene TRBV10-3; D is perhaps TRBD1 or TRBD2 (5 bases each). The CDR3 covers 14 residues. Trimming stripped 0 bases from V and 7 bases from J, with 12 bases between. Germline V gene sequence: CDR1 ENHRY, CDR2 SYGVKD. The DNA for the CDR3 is TGTGCCATCAGTGAGTCGGCAGGGAGCGGGACCCAGTACTTC. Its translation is CAISESAGSGTQYF.

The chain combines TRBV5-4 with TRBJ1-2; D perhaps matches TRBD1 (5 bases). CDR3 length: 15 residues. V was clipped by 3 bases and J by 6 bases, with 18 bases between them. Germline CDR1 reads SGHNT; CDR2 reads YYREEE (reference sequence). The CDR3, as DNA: TGTGCCAGCAGCTATGGCCGGGGGTATAGAGATGGCTACACCTTC. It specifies CASSYGRGYRDGYTF.

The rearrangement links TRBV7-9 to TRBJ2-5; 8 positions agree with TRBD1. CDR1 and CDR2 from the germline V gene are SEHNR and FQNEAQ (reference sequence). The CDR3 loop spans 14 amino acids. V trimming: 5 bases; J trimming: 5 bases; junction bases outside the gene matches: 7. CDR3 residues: CASSPGQAMETQYF. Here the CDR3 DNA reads TGTGCCAGCAGCCCGGGACAGGCGATGGAGACCCAGTACTTC.

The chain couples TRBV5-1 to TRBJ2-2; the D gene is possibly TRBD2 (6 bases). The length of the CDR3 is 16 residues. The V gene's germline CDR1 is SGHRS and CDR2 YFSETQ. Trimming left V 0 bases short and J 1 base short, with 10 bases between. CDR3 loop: CASSLGPGVNTGELFF. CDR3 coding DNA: TGCGCCAGCAGCTTGGGTCCGGGGGTGAACACCGGGGAGCTGTTTTTT.

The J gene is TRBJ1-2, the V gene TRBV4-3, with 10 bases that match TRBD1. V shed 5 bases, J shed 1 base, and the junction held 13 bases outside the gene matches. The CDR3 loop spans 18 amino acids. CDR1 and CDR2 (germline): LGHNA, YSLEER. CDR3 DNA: TGCGCCAGCAGCTTCGGACTATCGACAGGGGGCGGTAACTATGGCTACACCTTC. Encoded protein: CASSFGLSTGGGNYGYTF.

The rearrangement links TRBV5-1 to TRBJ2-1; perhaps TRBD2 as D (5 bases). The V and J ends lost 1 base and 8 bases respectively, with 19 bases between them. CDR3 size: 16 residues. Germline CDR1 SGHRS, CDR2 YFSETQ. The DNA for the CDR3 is TGCGCCAGCAGCTTGTCCATTCTAGCAATCGAGGATGAGCAGTTCTTC. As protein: CASSLSILAIEDEQFF. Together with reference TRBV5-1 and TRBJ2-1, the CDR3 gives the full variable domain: KAGVTQTPRYLIKTRGQQVTLSCSPISGHRSVSWYQQTPGQGLQFLFEYFSETQRNKGNFPGRFSGRQFSNSRSEMNVSTLELGDSALYLCASSLSILAIEDEQFFGPGTRLTVL.

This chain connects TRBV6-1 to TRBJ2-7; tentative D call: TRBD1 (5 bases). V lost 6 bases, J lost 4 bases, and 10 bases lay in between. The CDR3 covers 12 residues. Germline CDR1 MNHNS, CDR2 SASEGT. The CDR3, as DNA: TGTGCCAGCAGAGTTGGGGCGTACGAGCAGTACTTC. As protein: CASRVGAYEQYF.

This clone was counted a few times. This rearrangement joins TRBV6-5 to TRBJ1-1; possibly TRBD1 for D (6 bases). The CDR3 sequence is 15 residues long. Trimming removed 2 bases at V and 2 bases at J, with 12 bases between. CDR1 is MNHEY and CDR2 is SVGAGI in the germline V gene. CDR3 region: CASSYAGATNTEAFF. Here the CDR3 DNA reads TGTGCCAGCAGTTACGCGGGGGCAACTAACACTGAAGCTTTCTTT.

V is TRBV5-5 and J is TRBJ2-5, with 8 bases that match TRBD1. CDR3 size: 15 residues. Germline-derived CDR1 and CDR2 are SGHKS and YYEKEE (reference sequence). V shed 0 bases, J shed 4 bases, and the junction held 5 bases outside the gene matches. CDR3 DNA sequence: TGTGCCAGCAGCTTGGTACCAGGGGGCGCAGAGACCCAGTACTTC. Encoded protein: CASSLVPGGAETQYF.

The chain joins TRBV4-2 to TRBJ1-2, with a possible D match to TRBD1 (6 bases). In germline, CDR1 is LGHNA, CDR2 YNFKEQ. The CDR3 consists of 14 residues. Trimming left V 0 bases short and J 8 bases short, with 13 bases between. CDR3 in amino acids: CASSQEALRGGYTF. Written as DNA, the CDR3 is TGTGCCAGCAGCCAAGAGGCCCTTAGGGGGGGCTACACCTTC.

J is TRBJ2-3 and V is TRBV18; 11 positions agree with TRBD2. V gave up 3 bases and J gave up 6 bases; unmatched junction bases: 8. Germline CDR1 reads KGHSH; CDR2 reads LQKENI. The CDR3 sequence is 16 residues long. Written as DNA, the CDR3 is TGTGCCAGCTCACCGCAAATCTTAGCGGGAGGGGATACGCAGTATTTT. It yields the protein CASSPQILAGGDTQYF.

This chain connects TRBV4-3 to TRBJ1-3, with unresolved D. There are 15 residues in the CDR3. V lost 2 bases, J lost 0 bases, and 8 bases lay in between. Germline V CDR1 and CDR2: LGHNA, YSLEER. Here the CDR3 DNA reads TGCGCCAGCAGCCAAAACAGAGGCTCTGGAAACACCATATATTTT. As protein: CASSQNRGSGNTIYF.

CDR3 DNA: TGTGCCAGCAGTAGAGACAGGGTAACCTACGAGCAGTACTTC. Translation gives CASSRDRVTYEQYF. The chain couples TRBV27 to TRBJ2-7, with 7 bases matching TRBD1. The CDR3 is 14 residues long. In germline, CDR1 is MNHEY, CDR2 SMNVEV (reference sequence). V shed 5 bases, J shed 2 bases, and the junction held 6 bases outside the gene matches.

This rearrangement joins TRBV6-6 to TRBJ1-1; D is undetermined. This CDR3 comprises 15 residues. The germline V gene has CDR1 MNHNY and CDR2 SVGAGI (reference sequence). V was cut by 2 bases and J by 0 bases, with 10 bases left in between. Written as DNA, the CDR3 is TGTGCCAGCAGTTACCCAGCGTACATGAACACTGAAGCTTTCTTT. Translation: CASSYPAYMNTEAFF.

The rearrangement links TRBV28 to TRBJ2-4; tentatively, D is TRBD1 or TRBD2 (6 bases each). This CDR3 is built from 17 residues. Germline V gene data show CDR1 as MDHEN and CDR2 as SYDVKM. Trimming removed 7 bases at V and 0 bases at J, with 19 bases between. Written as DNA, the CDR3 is TGTGCCAGCAACAAAAGGGGGGATAAGGTAGCCAAAAACATTCAGTACTTC. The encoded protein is CASNKRGDKVAKNIQYF.

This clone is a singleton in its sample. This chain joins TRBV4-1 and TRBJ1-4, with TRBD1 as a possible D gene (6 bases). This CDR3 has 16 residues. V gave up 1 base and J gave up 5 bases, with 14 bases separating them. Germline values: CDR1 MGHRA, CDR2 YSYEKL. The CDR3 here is CASSQGPGQLNEKLFF. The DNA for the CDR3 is TGCGCCAGCAGCCAAGGGCCGGGACAACTAAATGAAAAACTGTTTTTT.

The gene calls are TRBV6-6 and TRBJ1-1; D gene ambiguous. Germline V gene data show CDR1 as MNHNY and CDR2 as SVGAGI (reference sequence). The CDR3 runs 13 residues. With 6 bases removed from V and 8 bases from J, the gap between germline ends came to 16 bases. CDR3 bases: TGTGCCAGCAGCCCCCGGACGGTTCGGGAAGCTTTCTTT. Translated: CASSPRTVREAFF.

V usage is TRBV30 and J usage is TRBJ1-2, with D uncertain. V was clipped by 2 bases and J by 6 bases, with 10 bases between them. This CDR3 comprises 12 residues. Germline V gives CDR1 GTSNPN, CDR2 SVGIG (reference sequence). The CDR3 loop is CAWSYSGNGYTF. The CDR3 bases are TGTGCCTGGAGTTACTCGGGGAATGGCTACACCTTC.

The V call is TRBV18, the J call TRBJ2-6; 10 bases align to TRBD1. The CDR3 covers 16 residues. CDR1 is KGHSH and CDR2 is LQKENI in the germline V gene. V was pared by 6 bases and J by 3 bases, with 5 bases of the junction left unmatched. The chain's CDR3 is CASSGQGVRGANVLTF. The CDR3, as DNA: TGTGCCAGCTCCGGACAGGGGGTTCGTGGGGCCAACGTCCTGACTTTC.

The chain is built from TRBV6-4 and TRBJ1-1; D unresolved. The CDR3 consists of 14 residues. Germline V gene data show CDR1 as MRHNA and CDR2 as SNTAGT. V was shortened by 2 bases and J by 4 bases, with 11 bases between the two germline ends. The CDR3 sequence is CASSDRSSGTEAFF. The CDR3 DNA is TGTGCCAGCAGTGACCGGTCCTCGGGCACTGAAGCTTTCTTT.

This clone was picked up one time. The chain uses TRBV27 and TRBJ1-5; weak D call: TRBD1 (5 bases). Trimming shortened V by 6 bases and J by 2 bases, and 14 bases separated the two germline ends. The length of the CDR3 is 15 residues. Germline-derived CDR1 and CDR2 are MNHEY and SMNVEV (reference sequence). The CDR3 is CASSRGTLGNQPQHF. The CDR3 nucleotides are TGTGCCAGCAGCCGCGGGACTCTCGGCAATCAGCCCCAGCATTTT.

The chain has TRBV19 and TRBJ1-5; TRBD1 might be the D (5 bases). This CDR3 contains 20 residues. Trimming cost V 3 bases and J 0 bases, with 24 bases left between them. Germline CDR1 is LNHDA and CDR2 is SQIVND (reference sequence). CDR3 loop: CASSIIQWEGRRYSNQPQHF. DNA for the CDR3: TGTGCCAGTAGTATTATCCAGTGGGAGGGGCGAAGGTATAGCAATCAGCCCCAGCATTTT.

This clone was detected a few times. CDR3 protein: CASSAAVYNEQFF. The CDR3 region has the DNA TGTGCCAGCAGCGCCGCCGTCTACAATGAGCAGTTCTTC. J is TRBJ2-1 and V is TRBV7-3; D is uncertain. Looked up from germline, CDR1 is SGHTA and CDR2 is FQGTGA. The CDR3 length is 13 residues. The V gene lost 5 bases and the J gene lost 3 bases, with 8 bases spanning the gap.